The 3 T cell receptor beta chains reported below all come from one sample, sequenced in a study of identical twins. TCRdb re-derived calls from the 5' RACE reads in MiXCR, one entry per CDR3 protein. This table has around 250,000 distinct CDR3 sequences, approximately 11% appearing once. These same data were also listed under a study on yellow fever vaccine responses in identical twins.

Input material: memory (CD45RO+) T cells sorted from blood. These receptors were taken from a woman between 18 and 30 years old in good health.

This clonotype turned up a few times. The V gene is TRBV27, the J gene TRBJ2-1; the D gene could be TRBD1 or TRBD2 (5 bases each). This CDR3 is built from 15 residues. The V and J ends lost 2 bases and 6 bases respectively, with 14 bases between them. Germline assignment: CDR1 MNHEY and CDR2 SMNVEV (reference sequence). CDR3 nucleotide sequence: TGTGCCAGCAGTTTAAGGGGCTTGGGAGCCAATGAGCAGTTCTTC. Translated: CASSLRGLGANEQFF.

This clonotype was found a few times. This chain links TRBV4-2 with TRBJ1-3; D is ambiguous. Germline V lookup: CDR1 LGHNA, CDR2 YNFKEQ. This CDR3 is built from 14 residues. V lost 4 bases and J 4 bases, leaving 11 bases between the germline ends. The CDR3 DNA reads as TGTGCCAGCAGCCTCCGGATAGGGGGAAACACCATATATTTT. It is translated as CASSLRIGGNTIYF.

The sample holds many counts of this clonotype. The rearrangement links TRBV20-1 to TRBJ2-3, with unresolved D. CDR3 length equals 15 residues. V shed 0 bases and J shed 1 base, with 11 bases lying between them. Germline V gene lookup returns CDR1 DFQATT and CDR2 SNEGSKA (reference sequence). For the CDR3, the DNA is TGCAGTGCTAGAGATAGCAGGCAGGGCACAGATACGCAGTATTTT. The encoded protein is CSARDSRQGTDTQYF.